Listed below are T cell receptor beta chains from one sample, sequenced in a study of cytomegalovirus exposure and HLA in healthy donors. The repertoire was sequenced with immunoSEQ multiplex PCR; TCRdb's copy has only in-frame clones and lacks some. Among around 72,000 clones listed, roughly 72% were seen once. Sequencing input: PBMCs. The receptors were sampled from a man over 45 in good health and CMV-seronegative. Both conserved end residues are part of each CDR3. The order of the fields is V gene, D gene, clone size, J gene, CDR3 DNA, CDR3 protein. A D gene is named only where the DNA matches it firmly. Where a row states a size, it is once, few, many or the class of an expanded clone; other rows omit it.

>TRBV27|TRBD1|NA|TRBJ2-6
TGTGCCAGCAGTTTAAGGGGACAGGGTCTTACAGGGGCCAACGTCCTGACTTTC
CASSLRGQGLTGANVLTF
>TRBV2|TRBD1|NA|TRBJ1-6
TGTGCCAGCAAAACAGGGGACTGGTCAAATTCACCCCTCCACTTT
CASKTGDWSNSPLHF
>TRBV6-5|NA|once|TRBJ2-6
TGTGCCAGCAGTCGAGTGATTTCTGGGGCCAACGTCCTGACTTTC
CASSRVISGANVLTF
>TRBV28|TRBD1|NA|TRBJ2-3
TGTGCCAGCAGTTTAGATGACAGGGGGCGATGGGTAGATACGCAGTATTTT
CASSLDDRGRWVDTQYF
>TRBV2|TRBD1|NA|TRBJ1-6
TGTGCCAGCAGCGGACAGGGGGAAGGGTCACCCCTCCACTTT
CASSGQGEGSPLHF
>TRBV29-1|NA|once|TRBJ2-3
TGCACCCTGACAGGAGACACAGATACGCAGTATTTT
CTLTGDTDTQYF
>TRBV2|NA|NA|TRBJ2-7
TGTGCCAGCAGCGGGGAACCCTACGAGCAGTACTTC
CASSGEPYEQYF
>TRBV5-4|NA|few|TRBJ1-1
TGTGCCAGCAGCTTGGGGGCCTTAACTGAAGCTTTCTTT
CASSLGALTEAFF
>TRBV29-1|NA|NA|TRBJ2-5
TGCAGCGGGCGGACAGACGGGGAGACCCAGTACTTC
CSGRTDGETQYF
>TRBV27|TRBD2|NA|TRBJ2-2
TGTGCCAGCAGGGGAGGGGCGACCGGGGAGCTGTTTTTT
CASRGGATGELFF
>TRBV5-6|TRBD2|NA|TRBJ2-7
TGTGCCAGCAGGAAGACTAGCGGGAAATCCGAGCAGTACTTC
CASRKTSGKSEQYF
>TRBV19|NA|NA|TRBJ1-5
TGTGCCACCAAAACATCAACAAGTAGCAATCAGCCCCAGCATTTT
CATKTSTSSNQPQHF
>TRBV6-5|NA|NA|TRBJ1-4
TGTGCCAGCAGTTACGGGTCGACTAAGGAAAAACTGTTTTTT
CASSYGSTKEKLFF
>TRBV29-1|TRBD2|NA|TRBJ2-7
TGCAGCGTTGAAACTAGCGGGAGGGGAACGCGGTACGAGCAGTACTTC
CSVETSGRGTRYEQYF
>TRBV28|TRBD1|once|TRBJ1-1
TGTGCCAGCAGTTCCCGACAGGGGAGGGGCACTGAAGCTTTCTTT
CASSSRQGRGTEAFF
>TRBV7-9|TRBD1|NA|TRBJ2-7
TGTGCCAGCAGCTTACCGACAGGGGGCAAGTACGAGCAGTACTTC
CASSLPTGGKYEQYF
>TRBV5-1|NA|NA|TRBJ2-3
TGCGCCAGCAGCTTGGGGGCCAAACACACAGATACGCAGTATTTT
CASSLGAKHTDTQYF
>TRBV30|TRBD2|NA|TRBJ2-3
TGTGCCTGGAGTGTACGGTCTAGCGGGGGGGCAGATACGCAGTATTTT
CAWSVRSSGGADTQYF
>TRBV2|NA|NA|TRBJ1-2
TGTGCCAGCAGTCCTAAGACAGGAGGCTATGGCTACACCTTC
CASSPKTGGYGYTF
>TRBV27|NA|few|TRBJ2-2
TGTGCCAGCAGTTCCGCGAACACCGGGGAGCTGTTTTTT
CASSSANTGELFF
>TRBV10-2|TRBD2|NA|TRBJ2-3
TGCGCCAGCAAGATTTTAGCGGGAGGGGTAGATACGCAGTATTTT
CASKILAGGVDTQYF
>TRBV30|TRBD1|NA|TRBJ2-5
TGTGCCTGGAGTGGGGACAGCCCGAGGGAGACCCAGTACTTC
CAWSGDSPRETQYF